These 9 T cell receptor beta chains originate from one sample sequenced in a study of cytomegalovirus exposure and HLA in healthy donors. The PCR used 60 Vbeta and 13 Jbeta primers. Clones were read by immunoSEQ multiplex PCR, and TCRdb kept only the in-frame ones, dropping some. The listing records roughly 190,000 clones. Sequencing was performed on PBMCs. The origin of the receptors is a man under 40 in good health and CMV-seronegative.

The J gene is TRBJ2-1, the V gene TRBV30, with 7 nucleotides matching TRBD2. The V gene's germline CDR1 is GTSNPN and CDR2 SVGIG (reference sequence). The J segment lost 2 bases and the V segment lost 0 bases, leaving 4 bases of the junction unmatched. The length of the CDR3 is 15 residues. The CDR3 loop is CAWSVSSGTYNEQFF. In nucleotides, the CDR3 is TGTGCCTGGAGTGTATCCAGCGGGACCTACAATGAGCAGTTCTTC.

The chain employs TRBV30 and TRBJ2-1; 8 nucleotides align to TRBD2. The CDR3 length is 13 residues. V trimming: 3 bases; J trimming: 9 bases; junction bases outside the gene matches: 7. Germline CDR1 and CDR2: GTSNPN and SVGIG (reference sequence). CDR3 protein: CAWSGGAPSEQFF. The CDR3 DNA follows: TGTGCCTGGAGCGGGGGGGCCCCAAGTGAGCAGTTCTTC.

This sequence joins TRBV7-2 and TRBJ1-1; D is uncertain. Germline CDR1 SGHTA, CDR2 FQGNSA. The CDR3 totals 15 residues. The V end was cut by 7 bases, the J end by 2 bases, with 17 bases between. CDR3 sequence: CASTQRAGHNTEAFF. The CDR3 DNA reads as TGTGCCAGCACCCAGCGGGCAGGTCACAACACTGAAGCTTTCTTT.

CDR3 in amino acids: CAWSRVLNQPQHF. The CDR3 DNA reads TGTGCCTGGAGTCGGGTTTTAAATCAGCCCCAGCATTTT. The rearrangement links TRBV30 to TRBJ1-5; D uncertain. The germline V gene has CDR1 GTSNPN and CDR2 SVGIG (reference sequence). V lost 2 bases and J lost 4, with 9 bases in between. The CDR3 contains 13 residues.

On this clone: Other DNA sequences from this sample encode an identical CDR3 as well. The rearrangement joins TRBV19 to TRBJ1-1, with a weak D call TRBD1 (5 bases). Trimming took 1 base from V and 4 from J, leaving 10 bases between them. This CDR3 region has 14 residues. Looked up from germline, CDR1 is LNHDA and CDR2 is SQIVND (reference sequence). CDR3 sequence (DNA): TGTGCCAGTAGTATAGGGGGGGTAGGCACTGAAGCTTTCTTT. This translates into CASSIGGVGTEAFF.

DNA for the CDR3: TGTGCCAGCAGCGTAGTTTCTAGCGGCCAAGAGACCCAGTACTTC. It codes for CASSVVSSGQETQYF. The chain carries TRBV9 and TRBJ2-5; 7 bases fit TRBD2. There are 15 residues in the CDR3. From germline, CDR1 is SGDLS and CDR2 YYNGEE. With 0 bases clipped from V and 1 base from J, the junction kept 3 bases outside the gene matches.

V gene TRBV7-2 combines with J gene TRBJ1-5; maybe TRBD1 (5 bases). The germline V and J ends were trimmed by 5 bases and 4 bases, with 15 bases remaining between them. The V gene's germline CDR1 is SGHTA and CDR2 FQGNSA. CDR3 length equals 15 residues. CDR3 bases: TGTGCCAGCAGCGCCGGGGGGGGTGCTAATCAGCCCCAGCATTTT. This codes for CASSAGGGANQPQHF. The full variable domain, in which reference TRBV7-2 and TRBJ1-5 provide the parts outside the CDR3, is GAGVSQSPSNKVTEKGKDVELRCDPISGHTALYWYRQSLGQGLEFLIYFQGNSAPDKSGLPSDRFSAERTGGSVSTLTIQRTQQEDSAVYLCASSAGGGANQPQHFGDGTRLSIL.

This CDR3 reads CASSTRQGEDQPQHF. Written as DNA, the CDR3 is TGTGCCAGCAGTACTCGACAGGGAGAAGACCAGCCCCAGCATTTT. This chain joins TRBV28 and TRBJ1-5; TRBD1 aligns across 7 bases. V shed 5 bases, J shed 7 bases, and the junction held 11 bases outside the gene matches. CDR1 is MDHEN and CDR2 is SYDVKM in the germline V gene. This CDR3 region has 15 residues.

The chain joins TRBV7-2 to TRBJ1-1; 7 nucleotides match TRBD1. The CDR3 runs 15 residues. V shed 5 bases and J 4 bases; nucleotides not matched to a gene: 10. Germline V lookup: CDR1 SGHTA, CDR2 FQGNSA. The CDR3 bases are TGTGCCAGCAGCATCCAGCCACAGGGGCGCACTGAAGCTTTCTTT. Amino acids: CASSIQPQGRTEAFF.